Following are 4 T cell receptor beta chains from one sample sequenced in a study of cytotoxic CD8 clonotypes in ibrutinib-treated CLL. Sequencing used immunoSEQ multiplex PCR; TCRdb keeps in-frame clones, though not all of them. The sample carries 30,000 to 40,000 clones, around 63% recorded once. Sample: PBMCs, taken before ibrutinib treatment. The receptors here all came from a human donor with chronic lymphocytic leukemia.

The CDR3 DNA reads TGTGCCAGCAGGCGGGCCTGGGGAACCGGGGAGCTGTTTTTT. Amino acids: CASRRAWGTGELFF. The V and J genes are TRBV6-4 and TRBJ2-2; the D gene is possibly TRBD2 (5 bases). The V gene's germline CDR1 is MRHNA and CDR2 SNTAGT. The ends were cut back, 6 bases at V and 5 bases at J, with 13 bases in the middle. The CDR3 covers 14 residues.

The CDR3, as DNA: TGCGCCAGCAGCCAAGATCAATACAGGGTGGAGACCCAGTACTTC. Translation gives CASSQDQYRVETQYF. This chain joins TRBV4-1 and TRBJ2-5; weak D call: TRBD1 (6 bases). CDR3 length: 15 residues. V gave up 0 bases and J gave up 5 bases, with 13 bases separating them. CDR1 and CDR2 from the germline V gene are MGHRA and YSYEKL.

The gene calls are TRBV6-1 and TRBJ2-7; D gene unclear. CDR1 is MNHNS, CDR2 SASEGT, per germline. Trimming took 3 bases from V and 2 from J, leaving 8 bases between them. CDR3 length equals 13 residues. CDR3 sequence: CASSDLVAYEQYF. The DNA of the CDR3 is TGTGCCAGCAGTGACCTGGTAGCCTACGAGCAGTACTTC.

The gene calls are TRBV19 and TRBJ2-7; 9 bases map to TRBD1. The junction had 5 bases not matched to a gene; V was cut back by 5 bases and J by 6 bases. The length of the CDR3 is 13 residues. CDR1 is LNHDA and CDR2 is SQIVND in the germline V gene (reference sequence). CDR3 DNA: TGTGCCAGTAGTTCGGGACAGGGCCGCGAGCAGTACTTC. It encodes CASSSGQGREQYF. Full variable domain (rest looked up from reference TRBV19 and TRBJ2-7): DGGITQSPKYLFRKEGQNVTLSCEQNLNHDAMYWYRQDPGQGLRLIYYSQIVNDFQKGDIAEGYSVSREKKESFPLTVTSAQKNPTAFYLCASSSGQGREQYFGPGTRLTVT.